This passage covers 9 T cell receptor beta chains from one sample sequenced in a study of blood T cell repertoires in COVID-19. Here immunoSEQ multiplex PCR was the method, and the copy in TCRdb shows in-frame clones only, minus some. The data contain about 84,000 clones, about 83% of them singletons. Sequenced: peripheral blood. These receptors were collected from a woman of 80 years or more with acute or convalescent COVID-19.

This rearrangement joins TRBV5-1 to TRBJ1-2, with D unclear. The CDR3 extends over 13 amino acids. Germline V gene sequence: CDR1 SGHRS, CDR2 YFSETQ. The V gene lost 1 base and the J gene lost 5 bases, with 9 bases spanning the gap. In nucleotides, the CDR3 is TGCGCCAGCAGCTTGAACAGTCTGTATGGCTACACCTTC. It codes for CASSLNSLYGYTF.

The chain couples TRBV7-2 to TRBJ2-3, with D tentatively TRBD2 (6 bases). This CDR3 spans 13 amino acids. CDR1 and CDR2 (germline): SGHTA, FQGNSA. V was pared by 6 bases and J by 6 bases, with 13 bases between. The CDR3 loop is CASSSAAGDTQYF. CDR3 in DNA: TGTGCCAGCAGTTCCGCGGCGGGGGATACGCAGTATTTT. Variable domain in full (rest from reference TRBV7-2 and TRBJ2-3): GAGVSQSPSNKVTEKGKDVELRCDPISGHTALYWYRQSLGQGLEFLIYFQGNSAPDKSGLPSDRFSAERTGGSVSTLTIQRTQQEDSAVYLCASSSAAGDTQYFGPGTRLTVL.

The V call is TRBV7-2, the J call TRBJ1-2, with 9 positions matching TRBD1. V shed 5 bases and J 4 bases; nucleotides not matched to a gene: 11. This CDR3 is built from 16 residues. Germline-derived CDR1 and CDR2 are SGHTA and FQGNSA. The CDR3 bases are TGTGCCAGCAGCCAGGGACAGGGTACGCGGGCCTATGGCTACACCTTC. Translated: CASSQGQGTRAYGYTF.

The chain carries TRBV7-2 and TRBJ2-5; D perhaps matches TRBD1 (5 bases). Trimming shortened V by 0 bases and J by 6 bases, and 11 bases separated the two germline ends. Germline CDR1 and CDR2: SGHTA and FQGNSA. This CDR3 is built from 14 residues. The CDR3 protein is CASSLAGATKTQYF. CDR3 bases: TGTGCCAGCAGCTTAGCAGGGGCGACGAAGACCCAGTACTTC.

This clone was recorded a few times. This chain links TRBV6-1 with TRBJ1-5; TRBD1 might be the D (5 bases). This CDR3 has 14 amino acids. Germline CDR1 is MNHNS and CDR2 is SASEGT. V was clipped by 3 bases and J by 2 bases, with 8 bases between them. CDR3 in amino acids: CASSEGGGNQPQHF. The DNA for the CDR3 is TGTGCCAGCAGTGAGGGGGGTGGCAATCAGCCCCAGCATTTT.

The chain combines TRBV11-3 with TRBJ2-1; no firm D call. CDR3 length: 12 residues. The germline V and J ends were trimmed by 11 bases and 0 bases, with 8 bases remaining between them. CDR1 is SGHNT and CDR2 is YENEEA in the germline V gene. CDR3 in DNA: TGTGCCTCTCGCGGCTCCTACAATGAGCAGTTCTTC. Translating it yields CASRGSYNEQFF.

The chain is built from TRBV6-5 and TRBJ1-3, with TRBD1 as a possible D gene (5 bases). The CDR3 spans 16 residues. V lost 4 bases to trimming and J lost 5 bases, with 18 bases between them. Germline assignment: CDR1 MNHEY and CDR2 SVGAGI. This CDR3 reads CASSSDRQGIRNTIYF. The CDR3 DNA reads as TGTGCCAGCAGTTCCGACCGGCAGGGAATTCGAAACACCATATATTTT.

This rearrangement joins TRBV24-1 to TRBJ2-3; D not resolved. Between the trimmed V and J ends, which lost 3 bases and 6 bases, there was a span of 9 bases. This CDR3 comprises 13 residues. CDR1 and CDR2 (germline): KGHDR, SFDVKD. The chain's CDR3 is CATSDPNGDTQYF. As DNA, the CDR3 is TGTGCCACCAGTGATCCCAACGGGGATACGCAGTATTTT.

V gene TRBV2 combines with J gene TRBJ2-1; tentatively, D is TRBD2 (6 bases). The germline CDR1 and CDR2 sequences are SNHLY and FYNNEI. Trimming removed 6 bases from V and 2 bases from J, with 14 bases in between. The CDR3 has 15 residues. The CDR3 region is CASRAMGGTYNEQFF. The CDR3 coding sequence is TGTGCCAGCAGAGCGATGGGCGGGACCTACAATGAGCAGTTCTTC.